This TCR beta chain was captured in a study of T cells in tuberculosis. The wider study: A South African cohort included IGRA-negative adolescents, latently infected IGRA-positive adolescents and adults with active tuberculosis. Study-level results: GMM-specific TCRs were nearer to active tuberculosis alpha repertoires, suggesting expansion.

Using immunoSEQ multiplex PCR, the repertoire was profiled, and TCRdb retains in-frame clones only, with some absent. The sample lists tens of thousands of clones; 90% to 95% were seen once. V was clipped by 3 bases and J by 3 bases, with 14 bases between them. This CDR3 has 15 residues. The germline V gene has CDR1 LNHDA and CDR2 SQIVND (reference sequence). This sample's time point: new active TB diagnosis, blood taken before or within 7 days of starting treatment. HIV-seronegative South African adults aged 18 years or older had newly diagnosed active tuberculosis. Each donor contributed roughly 92,000 T cells on average, unsorted. A note on this clone: The target antigen is unknown.

The chain combines TRBV19 with TRBJ1-2; D possibly corresponds to TRBD1 (6 bases). This TCR was sampled from an adult with tuberculosis. Sample: PBMCs, taken at tuberculosis diagnosis. The CDR3 reads CASSIAPGADYGYTF. CDR3 DNA sequence: TGTGCCAGTAGTATCGCCCCAGGGGCTGACTATGGCTACACCTTC.